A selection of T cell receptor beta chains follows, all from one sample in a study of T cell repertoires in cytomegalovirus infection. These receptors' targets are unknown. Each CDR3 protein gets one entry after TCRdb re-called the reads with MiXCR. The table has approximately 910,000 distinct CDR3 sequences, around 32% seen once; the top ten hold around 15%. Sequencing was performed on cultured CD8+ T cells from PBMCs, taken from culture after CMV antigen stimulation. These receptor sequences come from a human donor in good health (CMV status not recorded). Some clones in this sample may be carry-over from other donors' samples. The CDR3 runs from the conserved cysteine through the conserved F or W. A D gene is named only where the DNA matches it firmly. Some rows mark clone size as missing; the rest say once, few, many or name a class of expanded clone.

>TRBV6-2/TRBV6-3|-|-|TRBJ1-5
CASSYYRTSNQPQHF
TGTGCCAGCAGTTACTACAGGACTAGCAATCAGCCCCAGCATTTT
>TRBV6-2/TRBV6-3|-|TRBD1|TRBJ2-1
CASSYSGTGWDEQFF
TGTGCCAGCAGTTACTCTGGGACAGGGTGGGATGAGCAGTTCTTC
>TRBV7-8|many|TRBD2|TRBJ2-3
CASSEMGLASTRTDTQYF
TGTGCCAGCAGCGAAATGGGACTAGCTAGTACCCGCACAGATACGCAGTATTTT
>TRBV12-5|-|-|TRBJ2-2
CASGFVRGGLKMDTGELFF
TGTGCTAGTGGTTTTGTCCGCGGGGGCCTTAAGATGGACACCGGGGAGCTGTTTTTT
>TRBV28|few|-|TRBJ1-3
CASRSDSNSGNTIYF
TGTGCCAGCAGGTCCGACAGCAACTCTGGAAACACCATATATTTT
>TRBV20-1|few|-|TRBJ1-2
CSAPPSGTFYGYTF
TGCAGTGCCCCGCCCTCCGGGACCTTCTATGGCTACACCTTC
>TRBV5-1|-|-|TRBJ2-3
CASSLAPISSTDTQYF
TGCGCCAGCAGCTTGGCCCCGATTTCTAGCACAGATACGCAGTATTTT
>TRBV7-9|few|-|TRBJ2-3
CASKPGVAEATDTDTQYF
TGTGCCAGTAAGCCCGGAGTAGCGGAAGCTACTGACACAGATACGCAGTATTTT
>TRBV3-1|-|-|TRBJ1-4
CASSHVRNLEKLFF
TGTGCCAGCAGCCACGTCAGAAATCTCGAAAAACTGTTTTTT
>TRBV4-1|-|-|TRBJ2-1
CASSQEDGGYNEQFF
TGCGCCAGCAGCCAAGAGGACGGGGGCTACAATGAGCAGTTCTTC
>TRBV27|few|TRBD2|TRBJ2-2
CASTLGSGEFTGELFF
TGTGCCAGCACCTTGGGTAGCGGGGAGTTCACCGGGGAGCTGTTTTTT
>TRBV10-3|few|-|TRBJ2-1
CAISRGDNEQFF
TGTGCCATCTCAAGGGGAGACAATGAGCAGTTCTTC
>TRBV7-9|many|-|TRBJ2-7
CASSLVPYSYEQYF
TGTGCCAGCAGCTTAGTCCCGTACTCCTACGAGCAGTACTTC
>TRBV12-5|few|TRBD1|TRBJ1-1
CASGLEGADTEAFF
TGTGCTAGTGGTTTGGAGGGGGCGGACACTGAAGCTTTCTTT
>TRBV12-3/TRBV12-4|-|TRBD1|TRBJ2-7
CASSSTPGQWPYEQYF
TGTGCCAGCAGTTCCACGCCGGGACAGTGGCCCTACGAGCAGTACTTC
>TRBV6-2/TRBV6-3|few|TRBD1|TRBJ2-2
CASSYPRTGGGTGELFF
TGTGCCAGCAGTTACCCCCGGACAGGGGGCGGCACCGGGGAGCTGTTTTTT
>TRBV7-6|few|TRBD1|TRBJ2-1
CASSLLYRGTHKKDNEQFF
TGTGCCAGCAGCTTACTCTACAGGGGAACGCACAAGAAAGACAATGAGCAGTTCTTC
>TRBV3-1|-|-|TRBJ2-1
CASSQEITGGAGTPDNEQFF
TGTGCCAGCAGCCAAGAAATCACAGGAGGGGCAGGAACACCGGACAATGAGCAGTTCTTC
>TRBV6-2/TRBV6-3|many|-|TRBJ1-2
CASTTATISYRNYGYTF
TGTGCCAGTACGACTGCCACCATCAGTTACAGGAACTATGGCTACACCTTC
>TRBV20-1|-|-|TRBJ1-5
CSAAQKYRAEQPQHF
TGCAGTGCTGCACAGAAATACAGGGCTGAACAGCCCCAGCATTTT
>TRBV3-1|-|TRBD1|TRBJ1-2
CASSQELRDRTYGYTF
TGTGCCAGCAGCCAAGAATTAAGGGACAGGACCTATGGCTACACCTTC
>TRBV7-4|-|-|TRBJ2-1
CAIHPPPGPRRDNEQFF
TGTGCCATCCACCCCCCCCCGGGTCCTAGGAGGGACAATGAGCAGTTCTTC
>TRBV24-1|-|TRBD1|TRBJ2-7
CATSDPGQGPEQYF
TGTGCCACCAGTGACCCGGGACAGGGACCCGAGCAGTACTTC
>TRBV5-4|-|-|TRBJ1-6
CASSSNGGGSPLHF
TGTGCCAGCAGCTCAAACGGGGGGGGTTCACCCCTCCACTTT
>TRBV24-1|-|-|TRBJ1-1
CATSDHGGTEAFF
TGTGCCACCAGTGACCATGGGGGCACTGAAGCTTTCTTT
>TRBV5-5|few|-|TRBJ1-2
CASSLRTVQGYGYTF
TGTGCCAGCAGCCTGAGGACAGTACAGGGCTATGGCTACACCTTC
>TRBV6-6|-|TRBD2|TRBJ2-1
CASGYGGVRNEQFF
TGTGCCAGCGGCTACGGGGGGGTCCGGAATGAGCAGTTCTTC
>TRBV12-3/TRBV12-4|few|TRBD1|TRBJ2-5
CASSSLDRGETQYF
TGTGCCAGCAGTTCCCTGGACAGGGGAGAGACCCAGTACTTC
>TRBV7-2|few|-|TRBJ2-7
CASSPRVYEQYF
TGTGCCAGCAGCCCTCGAGTCTACGAGCAGTACTTC
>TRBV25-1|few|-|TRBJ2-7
CASAGPGPRGYYEQYF
TGTGCCAGCGCCGGACCCGGGCCGAGGGGTTACTACGAGCAGTACTTC
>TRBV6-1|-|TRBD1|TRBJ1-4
CASSEQGAVNEKLFF
TGTGCCAGCAGTGAACAGGGGGCGGTTAATGAAAAACTGTTTTTT
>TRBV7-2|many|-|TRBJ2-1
CASSFILGAYNEQFF
TGTGCCAGCAGCTTCATACTAGGCGCCTACAATGAGCAGTTCTTC
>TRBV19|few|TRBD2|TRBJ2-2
CASSPGLAGELFF
TGTGCCAGTAGTCCGGGACTAGCGGGGGAGCTGTTTTTT
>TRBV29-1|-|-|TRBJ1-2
CSVDLRYGYTF
TGCAGCGTTGACCTACGATATGGCTACACCTTC
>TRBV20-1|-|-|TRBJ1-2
CSAQGPPSGYTF
TGCAGTGCTCAGGGACCTCCCTCTGGCTACACCTTC
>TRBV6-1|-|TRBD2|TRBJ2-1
CASSAGGLWNEQFF
TGTGCCAGCAGTGCGGGGGGGCTTTGGAATGAGCAGTTCTTC
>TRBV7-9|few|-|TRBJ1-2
CASSWGGGSNYGYTF
TGTGCCAGCAGCTGGGGGGGAGGCTCTAACTATGGCTACACCTTC
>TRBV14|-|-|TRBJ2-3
CASSQVYIPDTQYF
TGTGCCAGCAGCCAAGTTTATATCCCAGATACGCAGTATTTT
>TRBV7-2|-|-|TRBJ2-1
CASSSLPLEQFF
TGTGCCAGCAGCTCACTTCCTCTCGAGCAGTTCTTC
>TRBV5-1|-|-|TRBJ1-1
CASSVLGTEAFF
TGCGCCAGCAGCGTGCTAGGAACTGAAGCTTTCTTT
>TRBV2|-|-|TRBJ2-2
CASRSGITGELFF
TGTGCCAGCAGGAGTGGGATCACCGGGGAGCTGTTTTTT
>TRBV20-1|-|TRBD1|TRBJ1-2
CSASGRDRGLYGYTF
TGCAGTGCTAGCGGGAGGGACAGGGGGCTCTATGGCTACACCTTC
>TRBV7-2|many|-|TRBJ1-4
CASSLTGRRNEKLFF
TGTGCCAGCAGCTTAACCGGACGGCGGAATGAAAAACTGTTTTTT
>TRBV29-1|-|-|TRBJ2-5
CSVEGAPETQYF
TGCAGCGTTGAGGGGGCGCCGGAGACCCAGTACTTC
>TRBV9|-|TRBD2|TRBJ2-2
CASSVESSGGIGNTGELFF
TGTGCCAGCAGCGTAGAGTCCAGCGGGGGAATTGGGAACACCGGGGAGCTGTTTTTT
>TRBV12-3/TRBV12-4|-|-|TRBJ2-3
CASSRTVPPYTDTQYF
TGTGCCAGCAGCCGGACAGTTCCTCCCTACACAGATACGCAGTATTTT
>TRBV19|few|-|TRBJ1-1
CASSTQYRTLRTEAFF
TGTGCCAGTAGTACCCAATACAGGACCCTAAGGACTGAAGCTTTCTTT
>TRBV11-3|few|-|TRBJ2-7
CASSHRRLDRGGASYEQYF
TGTGCCAGCAGTCACAGGAGACTAGATAGAGGGGGCGCGTCCTACGAGCAGTACTTC
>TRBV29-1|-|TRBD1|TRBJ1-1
CSGMGQGGTEAFF
TGCAGCGGGATGGGACAGGGAGGCACTGAAGCTTTCTTT